This note documents a single TCR beta chain sequence. Isolated RNA was reverse transcribed in full, so expressed TCRB transcripts were sequenced. Profiling relied on immunoSEQ multiplex PCR, and the TCRdb table lists in-frame clones only, not all of them. In the table there are about 900,000 clones, under 20% of which are singletons. This entry is derived from a study of beta chain features in type 1 diabetes. Per the germline V gene, CDR1 is LGHNA and CDR2 is YNFKEQ. There are 17 residues in the CDR3. Trimming cost V 0 bases and J 9 bases; bases outside gene matches: 11. The sequencing input was naive CD4+ T cells from blood. The sequence derives from a woman aged 18-29 years in good health. The chain recombines TRBV4-2 with TRBJ2-1; TRBD1 aligns across 10 bases. As DNA, the CDR3 is TGTGCCAGCAGCCAAGATGGGGGGGACAGGGGAGCGGTTGAGCAGTTCTTC. Protein product: CASSQDGGDRGAVEQFF.